The rows below give T cell receptor beta chains drawn from one sample of a study of a mutant IDH1 vaccine in newly diagnosed glioma. The antigens for these receptors are not known. Measured with immunoSEQ multiplex PCR; TCRdb has only the in-frame clones, and not every one. The repertoire consists of more than 45,000 clones, with approximately 90% occurring once and the leading ten covering 4.5% to 6%. This material consisted of PBMCs, taken from a glioma patient whose treatment included an IDH1 peptide vaccine. Receptors originate from a woman in her thirties or forties with glioma. Both conserved end residues are part of each CDR3. Fields, in order: J gene, V gene, D gene, clone size, CDR3 DNA, CDR3 protein. D genes are given only for firm matches. Clone size is stated in some rows and not others, as once, few, many or a class when expanded.

>TRBJ2-5|TRBV10-1|TRBD2|once
TGCGCCAGCAGTGAGCTCCGTCTAGCGGGGCAAGAGACCCAGTACTTC
CASSELRLAGQETQYF
>TRBJ2-2|TRBV2|-|-
TGTGCCAGCAGTGTAACCGGGGAGCTGTTTTTT
CASSVTGELFF
>TRBJ2-3|TRBV5-1|TRBD2|-
TGCGCCAGCAGCTTTACGGGGGGGAACACAGATACGCAGTATTTT
CASSFTGGNTDTQYF
>TRBJ2-7|TRBV7-2|-|-
TGTGCCAGCAGTCAAGAGGGGATGAGCTCCTACGAGCAGTACTTC
CASSQEGMSSYEQYF
>TRBJ1-4|TRBV18|TRBD1|-
TGTGCCAGCTCACGAGCTTGGGACAGGGATAATGAAAAACTGTTTTTT
CASSRAWDRDNEKLFF
>TRBJ1-2|TRBV6-5|TRBD1|-
TGTGCCAGCAGACGGGACAGTAACCCCTATGGCTACACCTTC
CASRRDSNPYGYTF
>TRBJ2-7|TRBV30|TRBD2|-
TGTGCCTGGAGTGTGGCGAGCGGGAGATACGAGCAGTACTTC
CAWSVASGRYEQYF
>TRBJ1-4|TRBV19|TRBD1|-
TGTGCCAGTAGTAAGGGGACAGGGTTCACTAATGAAAAACTGTTTTTT
CASSKGTGFTNEKLFF
>TRBJ2-5|TRBV7-2|-|-
TGTGCCAGCAGCTTAGGGAGAGAGACCCAGTACTTC
CASSLGRETQYF
>TRBJ1-3|TRBV7-9|-|-
TGTGCCAGCAGCTTAGCCTGGGACATCGCCATATATTTT
CASSLAWDIAIYF
>TRBJ1-1|TRBV6-5|-|-
TGTGCCAGCAGTTATTTTTCCGATAACACTGAAGCTTTCTTT
CASSYFSDNTEAFF
>TRBJ2-5|TRBV5-4|TRBD1|-
TGTGCCAGCAGGTCCGGGACAGAGGAGACCCAGTACTTC
CASRSGTEETQYF
>TRBJ2-3|TRBV4-1|TRBD2|-
TGCGCCAGCAGCCCTAGACTAGCGGGGAGCACAGATACGCAGTATTTT
CASSPRLAGSTDTQYF
>TRBJ1-6|TRBV5-4|-|-
TGTGCCAGCAGCCTTTCCCTTAATAATTCACCCCTCCACTTT
CASSLSLNNSPLHF
>TRBJ1-2|TRBV5-1|-|-
TGCGCCAGCAGCTTGGCCCCTGGAGATAGCTATGGCTACACCTTC
CASSLAPGDSYGYTF
>TRBJ2-7|TRBV6-6|-|-
TGTGCCAGCAGTTTGGGACACTCCTACGAGCAGTACTTC
CASSLGHSYEQYF
>TRBJ1-1|TRBV9|-|-
TGTGCCAGCAGCGTTGTTCAGAACACTGAAGCTTTCTTT
CASSVVQNTEAFF
>TRBJ2-1|TRBV5-1|TRBD2|-
TGCGCCAGCAGCTTGGTTAGCGGGGGAAGCTCCTACAATGAGCAGTTCTTC
CASSLVSGGSSYNEQFF